This T cell receptor (beta chain) originates from a study of T-cell reconstitution after alpha-beta-depleted transplantation in children. Per the germline V gene, CDR1 is SEHNR and CDR2 is FQNEAQ (reference sequence). V lost 5 bases and J lost 3, with 17 bases in between. The CDR3 spans 15 residues. It was with unique molecular identifiers that the TCRbeta library was prepared. TCRdb used MiXCR to reprocess the PCR reads, holding one entry per CDR3 protein. The table shows hundreds of thousands of distinct CDR3 sequences, with 12% occurring only once. Ten or more counts support this clonotype. The rearrangement uses TRBV7-9 and TRBJ2-7; tentative D call: TRBD2 (5 bases). This TCR was sampled from a human donor who donated a stem cell graft to a child with acute lymphoblastic leukemia. Here the sequenced sample was PBMCs from the stem cell graft donor, taken from the stem cell graft. CDR3: CASSPVAGQVYEQYF. The CDR3 DNA follows: TGTGCCAGCAGCCCAGTGGCGGGTCAGGTCTACGAGCAGTACTTC.